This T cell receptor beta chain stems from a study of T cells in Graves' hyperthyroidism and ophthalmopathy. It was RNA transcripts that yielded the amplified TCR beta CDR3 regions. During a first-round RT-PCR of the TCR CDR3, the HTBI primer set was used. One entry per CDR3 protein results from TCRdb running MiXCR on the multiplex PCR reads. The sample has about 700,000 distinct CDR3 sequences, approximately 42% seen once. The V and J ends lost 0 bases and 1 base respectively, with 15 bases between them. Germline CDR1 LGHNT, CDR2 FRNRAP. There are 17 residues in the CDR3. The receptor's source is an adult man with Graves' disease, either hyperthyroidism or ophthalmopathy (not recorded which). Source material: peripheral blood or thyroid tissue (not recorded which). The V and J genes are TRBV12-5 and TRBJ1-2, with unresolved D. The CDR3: CASGLVLRWQDNYGYTF. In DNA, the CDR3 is TGTGCTAGTGGTTTGGTACTACGGTGGCAGGATAACTATGGCTACACCTTC.